These T cell receptor beta chains were read from a single sample in a study of cytomegalovirus exposure and HLA in healthy donors. The method was immunoSEQ multiplex PCR; TCRdb's version includes in-frame clones alone and lacks a portion of them. The table includes roughly 200,000 clones, 75% to 85% detected once. Specimen: PBMCs. The origin of the receptors is a boy between 10 and 17 years old in good health and CMV-seronegative. The CDR3 runs from the conserved cysteine through the conserved F or W. The D gene is left open where the match is weak. Some rows mark clone size as missing; the rest say once, few, many or name a class of expanded clone.

>-|few|TRBV6-5|TRBJ2-1
CASSEREQFF
TGTGCCAGCAGTGAACGGGAGCAGTTCTTC
>-|-|TRBV6-4|TRBJ1-2
CASSDGDGVYGYTF
TGTGCCAGCAGTGACGGAGACGGAGTCTATGGCTACACCTTC
>TRBD1|few|TRBV30|TRBJ1-1
CAWLRDSEAFF
TGTGCCTGGCTCCGGGACAGTGAAGCTTTCTTT
>TRBD1|-|TRBV19|TRBJ1-1
CASTISGTGSRNTEAFF
TGTGCCAGTACCATCTCCGGGACAGGGAGTAGGAACACTGAAGCTTTCTTT
>TRBD1|-|TRBV30|TRBJ2-7
CAWSPGQVTYEQYF
TGTGCCTGGAGTCCGGGACAGGTAACCTACGAGCAGTACTTC
>TRBD1|once|TRBV6-1|TRBJ1-5
CASSGTGVNQPQHF
TGTGCCAGTTCCGGGACAGGGGTCAATCAGCCCCAGCATTTT
>-|-|TRBV5-1|TRBJ1-3
CASSFSGREDTIYF
TGCGCCAGCAGCTTCTCAGGGCGGGAAGACACCATATATTTT
>-|few|TRBV6-5|TRBJ2-2
CASSTRGGGELFF
TGTGCCAGCAGTACTAGGGGGGGCGGGGAGCTGTTTTTT
>TRBD1|-|TRBV2|TRBJ1-5
CASSSYSTGGGQPQHF
TGTGCCAGCAGTTCCTATTCGACAGGGGGCGGCCAGCCCCAGCATTTT
>-|few|TRBV5-1|TRBJ1-1
CASSSPGRGAGTEAFF
TGCGCCAGCAGCTCCCCCGGTCGGGGGGCTGGCACTGAAGCTTTCTTT
>-|once|TRBV30|TRBJ1-1
CAWSSPSWRNTEAFF
TGTGCCTGGAGTTCCCCCTCGTGGAGGAACACTGAAGCTTTCTTT
>-|few|TRBV5-1|TRBJ1-5
CASSPRGGGNQPQHF
TGCGCCAGCAGCCCCCGGGGGGGTGGTAATCAGCCCCAGCATTTT
>-|-|TRBV11-3|TRBJ2-7
CASSFIGGRSGEQYF
TGTGCCAGCAGTTTTATTGGGGGCAGGTCTGGCGAGCAGTACTTC
>TRBD1|-|TRBV5-6|TRBJ2-5
CASTRQGTETQYF
TGTGCCAGCACAAGACAGGGCACAGAGACCCAGTACTTC
>-|-|TRBV29-1|TRBJ1-1
CSVGPGEAFF
TGCAGCGTTGGTCCCGGTGAAGCTTTCTTT
>-|few|TRBV7-2|TRBJ1-2
CASSLGTEPNYGYTF
TGTGCCAGCAGCTTAGGAACAGAGCCAAACTATGGCTACACCTTC
>TRBD2|-|TRBV29-1|TRBJ2-5
CSVIPGLGETQYF
TGCAGCGTCATTCCGGGACTAGGAGAGACCCAGTACTTC
>-|-|TRBV6-1|TRBJ2-1
CASSEWGLVQSSYNEQFF
TGTGCCAGCAGTGAATGGGGGCTAGTCCAGAGCTCCTACAATGAGCAGTTCTTC
>TRBD1|-|TRBV4-2|TRBJ1-5
CASSQGLTGDGNQPQHF
TGTGCCAGCAGCCAAGGTCTCACAGGGGATGGCAATCAGCCCCAGCATTTT
>-|-|TRBV6-5|TRBJ2-5
CASSPGMETQYF
TGTGCCAGCAGCCCCGGTATGGAGACCCAGTACTTC
>-|once|TRBV14|TRBJ2-7
CASSHRVNRYEQYF
TGTGCCAGCAGCCACCGGGTGAATCGCTACGAGCAGTACTTC
>TRBD1|-|TRBV9|TRBJ1-1
CASSDRQGLNTEAFF
TGTGCCAGCAGCGACCGACAGGGCCTGAACACTGAAGCTTTCTTT
>-|once|TRBV6-4|TRBJ1-3
CASRETASPGNTIYF
TGTGCCAGTCGCGAGACAGCTTCTCCCGGAAACACCATATATTTT
>TRBD2|-|TRBV5-1|TRBJ2-3
CASSPRAGETQYF
TGCGCCAGCAGCCCCCGGGCGGGAGAGACGCAGTATTTT
>-|-|TRBV11-2|TRBJ2-7
CASSSTRQAGEQYF
TGTGCCAGCAGCTCAACCCGGCAGGCGGGCGAGCAGTACTTC
>TRBD1|-|TRBV9|TRBJ1-1
CASSTGQGMNTEAFF
TGTGCCAGCAGCACCGGACAGGGGATGAACACTGAAGCTTTCTTT
>-|-|TRBV6-6|TRBJ2-7
CASSKTGDSYEQYF
TGTGCCAGCAGCAAGACGGGAGACTCCTACGAGCAGTACTTC
>TRBD1|-|TRBV5-1|TRBJ2-3
CASSLGTATSTDTQYF
TGCGCCAGCAGCCTCGGGACAGCGACTAGCACAGATACGCAGTATTTT
>-|-|TRBV30|TRBJ2-2
CAWRELAVAGELFF
TGTGCCTGGAGAGAATTAGCGGTGGCCGGGGAGCTGTTTTTT
>-|-|TRBV11-3|TRBJ2-4
CASSSSILAVAKNIQYF
TGTGCCAGCAGCTCTAGTATCCTGGCGGTAGCCAAAAACATTCAGTACTTC
>-|-|TRBV9|TRBJ1-2
CASSGHWGGAEGYTF
TGTGCCAGCAGCGGACACTGGGGAGGGGCGGAGGGCTACACCTTC
>-|-|TRBV27|TRBJ2-1
CASSLSGGSGNEQFF
TGTGCCAGCAGTTTATCGGGGGGATCCGGCAATGAGCAGTTCTTC
>-|-|TRBV9|TRBJ2-1
CASGTLSYNEQFF
TGTGCCAGTGGGACTCTATCCTACAATGAGCAGTTCTTC
>-|few|TRBV10-3|TRBJ2-6
CAISGTSGANVLTF
TGTGCCATCAGTGGGACATCCGGGGCCAACGTCCTGACTTTC
>TRBD1|-|TRBV19|TRBJ2-3
CASSPYTSGGDTQYF
TGTGCCAGTAGTCCCTATACATCAGGGGGAGATACGCAGTATTTT
>-|-|TRBV6-5|TRBJ2-1
CASSPPTGRNEQFF
TGTGCCAGCAGTCCTCCGACGGGGAGGAATGAGCAGTTCTTC
>TRBD1|-|TRBV29-1|TRBJ1-2
CSVEDLETGTNYGYTF
TGCAGCGTTGAAGATCTTGAGACAGGGACAAACTATGGCTACACCTTC
>TRBD1|few|TRBV11-1|TRBJ1-1
CASRPGRPGGTEAFF
TGTGCCAGCAGGCCGGGACGCCCAGGGGGCACTGAAGCTTTCTTT
>-|-|TRBV19|TRBJ2-1
CAVQGPPLYNEQFF
TGTGCCGTTCAGGGGCCCCCCCTCTACAATGAGCAGTTCTTC
>TRBD1|once|TRBV11-3|TRBJ1-2
CASSLDSWTGGNYGYTF
TGTGCCAGCAGCTTAGATTCGTGGACAGGGGGGAACTATGGCTACACCTTC
>-|once|TRBV29-1|TRBJ1-2
CSVEAGDGVDGYTF
TGCAGCGTTGAAGCAGGGGATGGTGTTGATGGCTACACCTTC
>TRBD1|-|TRBV5-8|TRBJ1-5
CASSGQGARNQPQHF
TGTGCCAGCAGCGGACAGGGGGCCCGGAATCAGCCCCAGCATTTT
>TRBD1|-|TRBV4-1|TRBJ1-2
CASSQDRDRGLYNGYTF
TGCGCCAGCAGCCAAGATAGGGACAGGGGGCTTTATAATGGCTACACCTTC
>TRBD1|-|TRBV18|TRBJ1-4
CASSPRGTVEKLFF
TGTGCCAGCTCACCTAGGGGGACAGTCGAAAAACTGTTTTTT
>TRBD1|-|TRBV19|TRBJ2-2
CASSGTAGELFF
TGTGCCAGTAGTGGGACAGCCGGGGAGCTGTTTTTT
>TRBD1|-|TRBV30|TRBJ1-2
CAWSLTGNYGYTF
TGTGCCTGGAGCTTGACAGGGAACTATGGCTACACCTTC
>TRBD2|-|TRBV7-2|TRBJ2-1
CASSFGRLAGISYNEQFF
TGTGCCAGCAGCTTTGGGAGACTAGCGGGAATCTCCTACAATGAGCAGTTCTTC
>-|-|TRBV7-2|TRBJ1-1
CASSERIGGRTEAFF
TGTGCCAGCAGCGAGAGAATTGGGGGCCGCACTGAAGCTTTCTTT
>-|-|TRBV5-1|TRBJ2-1
CASSLGGDYNEQFF
TGCGCCAGCAGCTTGGGGGGGGATTACAATGAGCAGTTCTTC
>-|-|TRBV7-9|TRBJ2-7
CASSVTSGYQDEQYF
TGTGCCAGCAGCGTCACATCAGGGTATCAGGACGAGCAGTACTTC